A selection of T cell receptor beta chains follows, all from one sample in a study of T cells in Graves' hyperthyroidism and ophthalmopathy. TCRdb called the multiplex PCR reads again in MiXCR, with one record for every CDR3 protein. The repertoire includes 690,000 or so distinct CDR3 sequences, roughly 20% of them detected once, and over 15% sits in the top ten. Sequences were obtained from blood. The origin of the receptors is a woman aged 45-59 years with Graves' hyperthyroidism that later progressed to Graves' ophthalmopathy. CDR3s include the opening cysteine and the closing phenylalanine or tryptophan. The D gene is left open where the match is weak. Rows may omit the clone size; those that give it use once, few, many or a size class.

V	size	length	J	D	CDR3	DNA
TRBV2	few	16	TRBJ2-7	.	CASSEALRARGYEQYF	TGTGCCAGCAGTGAAGCACTCCGGGCCCGGGGGTACGAGCAGTACTTC
TRBV7-2	.	15	TRBJ1-3	.	CASSLTEVSGNTIYF	TGTGCCAGCAGCCTCACGGAAGTCTCTGGAAACACCATATATTTT
TRBV11-2	many	14	TRBJ2-4	.	CASSLVPRGDIQYF	TGTGCCAGCAGCTTAGTCCCTAGAGGCGATATTCAGTACTTC
TRBV7-9	many	12	TRBJ2-7	.	CASSAPDYEQYF	TGTGCCAGCAGCGCCCCAGACTACGAGCAGTACTTC
TRBV14	.	18	TRBJ2-3	.	CASSQDIWSGMSTDTQYF	TGTGCCAGCAGCCAAGATATATGGTCGGGGATGAGCACAGATACGCAGTATTTT
TRBV20-1	.	14	TRBJ1-3	.	CSARVGISGNTIYF	TGCAGTGCTAGAGTCGGCATTTCTGGAAACACCATATATTTT
TRBV29-1	.	11	TRBJ2-7	.	CSVEDTREQYF	TGCAGCGTTGAAGATACGAGGGAGCAGTACTTC
TRBV6-2/TRBV6-3	.	16	TRBJ2-3	.	CASSSRLGELRDTQYF	TGTGCCAGCAGTTCTCGACTCGGTGAGCTGCGGGATACGCAGTATTTT
TRBV20-1	.	15	TRBJ2-7	.	CSARDHTGSIHEQYF	TGCAGTGCTAGAGATCACACAGGGAGTATCCACGAGCAGTACTTC
TRBV9	.	15	TRBJ2-7	.	CASSVSGTAVYEQYF	TGTGCCAGCAGCGTCTCCGGGACTGCCGTCTACGAGCAGTACTTC
TRBV5-4	few	15	TRBJ2-5	TRBD2	CASSLERGEGETQYF	TGTGCCAGCAGCTTGGAACGGGGGGAGGGGGAGACCCAGTACTTC
TRBV20-1	many	15	TRBJ2-3	TRBD1	CSALAGQGRTDTQYF	TGCAGTGCTTTGGCCGGACAGGGACGCACAGATACGCAGTATTTT
TRBV7-3	many	15	TRBJ1-1	.	CASSLSLGGLTEAFF	TGTGCCAGCAGCTTAAGTCTCGGGGGTCTCACTGAAGCTTTCTTT
TRBV10-3	.	12	TRBJ2-7	.	CAIRGQNYEQYF	TGTGCCATCAGAGGACAGAACTACGAGCAGTACTTC
TRBV13	.	13	TRBJ1-1	.	CASTPRGGAEAFF	TGTGCCAGCACTCCAAGAGGGGGGGCTGAAGCTTTCTTT
TRBV2	.	12	TRBJ1-5	.	CASRAFGQPQHF	TGTGCCAGCAGGGCTTTCGGTCAGCCCCAGCATTTT
TRBV30	few	11	TRBJ1-2	.	CAWSAGLLYTF	TGTGCCTGGAGTGCAGGTTTACTCTACACCTTC
TRBV7-2	many	11	TRBJ1-1	.	CASSLGKEAFF	TGTGCCAGCAGCTTGGGGAAAGAAGCTTTCTTT
TRBV6-1	.	13	TRBJ1-2	.	CASSEAANYGYTF	TGTGCCAGCAGTGAAGCAGCAAACTATGGCTACACCTTC
TRBV5-1	many	15	TRBJ2-3	TRBD2	CASSLLALARDTQYF	TGCGCCAGCAGCTTGTTGGCACTAGCGAGAGATACGCAGTATTTT
TRBV7-9	.	15	TRBJ1-2	.	CASSPLGGFVYIYTF	TGTGCCAGCAGCCCCCTAGGAGGGTTCGTATATATCTACACCTTC
TRBV27	few	14	TRBJ1-1	.	CASSLSNMNTEAFF	TGTGCCAGCAGTTTATCGAATATGAACACTGAAGCTTTCTTT
TRBV9	few	14	TRBJ2-1	.	CASSPSYTHNEQFF	TGTGCCAGCAGCCCTTCTTATACTCACAATGAGCAGTTCTTC
TRBV5-1	many	13	TRBJ2-7	.	CASSFDRSYEQYF	TGCGCCAGCAGCTTCGACAGGTCCTACGAGCAGTACTTC
TRBV5-1	.	14	TRBJ2-3	TRBD1	CASSERQGSAGQYF	TGCGCCAGCAGCGAGAGACAGGGGTCGGCGGGGCAGTATTTT
TRBV4-1	.	15	TRBJ2-7	TRBD1	CASAQGQGSSYEQYF	TGCGCCAGCGCTCAAGGACAGGGAAGCTCCTACGAGCAGTACTTC
TRBV3-1	many	14	TRBJ1-1	TRBD1	CASSQGQGVTEAFF	TGTGCCAGCAGCCAAGGACAGGGGGTGACTGAAGCTTTCTTT
TRBV7-9	many	17	TRBJ2-1	TRBD1	CASSSGPGQGGAGRQFF	TGTGCCAGCAGCTCGGGACCGGGACAGGGTGGAGCGGGTCGGCAGTTCTTC
TRBV11-2	many	13	TRBJ1-1	.	CASSLERFTEAFF	TGTGCCAGCAGCTTAGAACGGTTCACTGAAGCTTTCTTT
TRBV27	.	15	TRBJ1-5	TRBD1	CASSFRTGSNQPQHF	TGTGCCAGCAGTTTCCGGACAGGGTCCAATCAGCCCCAGCATTTT
TRBV11-2	many	15	TRBJ2-7	.	CASSLWAVSSYEQYF	TGTGCCAGCAGCTTATGGGCGGTGAGCTCCTACGAGCAGTACTTC
TRBV4-1	.	17	TRBJ2-5	TRBD2	CASSLRTSGGRQETQYF	TGCGCCAGCAGCCTGAGGACTAGCGGGGGCCGACAAGAGACCCAGTACTTC
TRBV7-2	many	16	TRBJ1-4	.	CASSFPGVGTNEKLFF	TGTGCCAGCAGCTTTCCGGGGGTTGGAACTAATGAAAAACTGTTTTTT
TRBV30	.	14	TRBJ1-2	.	CACHGAGDNYGYTF	TGTGCCTGCCATGGGGCAGGGGATAACTATGGCTACACCTTC
TRBV6-2/TRBV6-3	.	14	TRBJ1-5	.	CASSYGISNQPQHF	TGTGCCAGCAGTTACGGGATTAGCAATCAGCCCCAGCATTTT
TRBV20-1	.	17	TRBJ1-1	TRBD1	CSARESSGGGGNTEAFF	TGCAGTGCTAGGGAGTCAAGTGGAGGGGGCGGGAACACTGAAGCTTTCTTT
TRBV2	many	18	TRBJ1-5	TRBD1	CASRKTVTGLDGNQPQHF	TGTGCCAGCAGGAAAACTGTGACAGGGTTAGATGGCAATCAGCCCCAGCATTTT
TRBV13	many	16	TRBJ2-1	TRBD2	CASSPKGLARSNEQFF	TGTGCCAGCAGCCCGAAGGGACTAGCGCGAAGCAATGAGCAGTTCTTC
TRBV9	.	15	TRBJ2-1	.	CASSVVQGTYNEQFF	TGTGCCAGCAGCGTAGTACAGGGAACCTACAATGAGCAGTTCTTC
TRBV20-1	many	13	TRBJ1-5	.	CSASSSDNQPQHF	TGCAGTGCTAGTAGCAGCGACAATCAGCCCCAGCATTTT
TRBV20-1	many	13	TRBJ2-3	.	CSGAGTSTDTQYF	TGCAGTGGCGCCGGGACCAGCACAGATACGCAGTATTTT
TRBV6-2/TRBV6-3	.	18	TRBJ1-3	.	CASRPEGGSPSSGNTIYF	TGTGCCAGCAGGCCGGAGGGTGGGTCTCCCAGCTCTGGAAACACCATATATTTT
TRBV2	few	11	TRBJ2-5	.	CATGWSETQYF	TGTGCCACAGGGTGGTCAGAGACCCAGTACTTC
TRBV24-1	.	14	TRBJ2-7	.	CATRKQGRNYEQYF	TGTGCCACCAGGAAACAGGGACGAAACTACGAGCAGTACTTC
TRBV7-7	.	20	TRBJ1-5	.	CASSVRFDSLWGYSNQPQHF	TGTGCTAGCAGCGTCAGGTTCGACAGTCTATGGGGATATAGCAATCAGCCCCAGCATTTT
TRBV7-8	few	14	TRBJ1-1	TRBD1	CASSHGTVNTGAFF	TGTGCCAGCAGCCACGGGACAGTGAACACTGGAGCTTTCTTT